Included here is one T cell receptor beta chain sequence, with context. The source of the sample is a study of blood T cell repertoires in COVID-19. As for the study in general: Samples representing acute and convalescent COVID-19 were sourced from the United States, Italy and Spain.

This CDR3 spans 15 amino acids. CDR1 and CDR2 (germline): MDHEN, SYDVKM. With V trimmed by 6 bases and J by 5 bases, 6 bases remained unmatched. In the authors' methods: Reference gene primer amplification in the assay estimated nucleated cell counts. Sequencing was performed with immunoSEQ multiplex PCR; in TCRdb, only in-frame clones are kept and a portion is missing. V and J calls and clone size are as listed in that table; D and trimming were resolved from the DNA. Of 150,000 to 200,000 clones detected, 75% to 85% appear once; the ten largest clones hold about a sixth. The participants were between roughly 18 and 100 years old and came from roughly 24 US areas. Membership in each cohort depended on participant-reported clinical history.

The chain couples TRBV28 to TRBJ2-5, with TRBD2 identical over 13 bases. The receptor's source is a woman aged 45 to 65 with acute COVID-19. The specimen sequenced was PBMCs or T cells enriched from blood (not recorded which). Here the CDR3 reads CASSRPTSGGETQYF. In DNA form, the CDR3 reads TGTGCCAGCAGCCGCCCGACTAGCGGGGGGGAGACCCAGTACTTC.